This T cell receptor (beta chain) was sequenced in a study of blood T cell repertoires in COVID-19. The overall study: Specimens from acute and convalescent COVID-19 originated in the United States, Italy and Spain. Sample material is recorded as cDNA or gDNA derived from T cells, B-cell-depleted T cells, or PBMCs.

Trimming took off 2 bases at V and 0 bases at J, with 5 bases between the two ends. Germline lookup yields CDR1 SGDLS and CDR2 YYNGEE. The CDR3 has 13 amino acids. Worth noting for this clone: Other DNA sequences in the same sample also yield this CDR3.

The authors' processing: Cell counts per sample came from amplifying reference gene primers. TCRdb keeps only in-frame clones here, not all; method: immunoSEQ multiplex PCR. D and trimming come from the DNA, and the V and J calls and clone size come from that table. The sample contains over 60,000 clones, around nine tenths of which appear only once. The specimen sequenced was peripheral blood. The receptor comes from a man aged 55 to 70 with acute or convalescent COVID-19. The chain recombines TRBV9 with TRBJ1-2; D is unresolved. For the CDR3, the DNA is TGTGCCAGCAGCGTGGACTCTAACTATGGCTACACCTTC. It encodes CASSVDSNYGYTF. Full variable domain (outside the CDR3, taken from reference TRBV9 and TRBJ1-2): DSGVTQTPKHLITATGQRVTLRCSPRSGDLSVYWYQQSLDQGLQFLIQYYNGEERAKGNILERFSAQQFPDLHSELNLSSLELGDSALYFCASSVDSNYGYTFGSGTRLTVV.